This T cell receptor (beta chain) was profiled in a study of control samples from healthy donors and cancer patients. The V and J ends lost 6 bases and 0 bases, in that order; junction bases with no gene match: 14. Germline values: CDR1 LNHNV, CDR2 YYDKDF (reference sequence). The CDR3 runs to 18 residues. The table came from immunoSEQ multiplex PCR; TCRdb's copy has only in-frame clones and leaves some out. The sample contains 90,000 to 150,000 clones, approximately 88% of which appear only once. The chain combines TRBV15 with TRBJ2-1; 7 bases align to TRBD2. Material: blood. This TCR derives from a middle-aged man in good health. The CDR3 DNA reads TGTGCCACCAGGAATGATCTGGACGGGGGGAGCTCCTACAATGAGCAGTTCTTC. Protein: CATRNDLDGGSSYNEQFF.